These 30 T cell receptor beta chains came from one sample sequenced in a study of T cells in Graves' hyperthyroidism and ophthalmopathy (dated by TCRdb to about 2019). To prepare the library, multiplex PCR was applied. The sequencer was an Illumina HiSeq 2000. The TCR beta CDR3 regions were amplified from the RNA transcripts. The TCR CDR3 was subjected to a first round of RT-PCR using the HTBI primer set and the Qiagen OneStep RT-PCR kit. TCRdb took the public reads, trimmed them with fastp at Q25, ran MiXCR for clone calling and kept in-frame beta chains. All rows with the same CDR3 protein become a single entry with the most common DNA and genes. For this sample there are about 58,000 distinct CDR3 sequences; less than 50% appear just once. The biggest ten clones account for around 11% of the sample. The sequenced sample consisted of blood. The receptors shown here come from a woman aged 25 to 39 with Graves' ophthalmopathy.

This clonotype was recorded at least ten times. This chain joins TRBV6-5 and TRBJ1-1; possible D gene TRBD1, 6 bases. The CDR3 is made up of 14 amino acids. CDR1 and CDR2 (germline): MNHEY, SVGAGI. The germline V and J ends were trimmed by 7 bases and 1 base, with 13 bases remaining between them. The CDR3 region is CASMSAGENTEAFF. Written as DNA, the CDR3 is TGTGCCAGCATGTCGGCAGGGGAGAACACTGAAGCTTTCTTT.

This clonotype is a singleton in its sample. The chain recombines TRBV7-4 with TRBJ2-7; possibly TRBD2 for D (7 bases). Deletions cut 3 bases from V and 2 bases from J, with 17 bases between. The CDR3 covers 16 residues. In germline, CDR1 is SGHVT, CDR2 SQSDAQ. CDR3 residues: CASSFRGGGRTYEQYF. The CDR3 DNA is TGTGCCAGCAGCTTTAGGGGGGGGGGACGAACCTACGAGCAGTACTTC. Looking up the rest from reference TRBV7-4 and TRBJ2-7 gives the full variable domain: GAGVSQSPRYKVAKRGRDVALRCDSISGHVTLYWYRQTLGQGSEVLTYSQSDAQRDKSGRPSGRFSAERPERSVSTLKIQRTEQGDSAVYLCASSFRGGGRTYEQYFGPGTRLTVT.

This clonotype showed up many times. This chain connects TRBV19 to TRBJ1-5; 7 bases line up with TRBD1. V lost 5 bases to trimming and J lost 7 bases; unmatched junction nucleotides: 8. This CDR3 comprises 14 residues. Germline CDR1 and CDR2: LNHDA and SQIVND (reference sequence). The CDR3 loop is CASSVTGQEQPQHF. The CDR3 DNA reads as TGTGCCAGTAGTGTGACAGGACAGGAGCAGCCCCAGCATTTT. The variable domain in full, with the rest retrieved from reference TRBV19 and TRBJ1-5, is DGGITQSPKYLFRKEGQNVTLSCEQNLNHDAMYWYRQDPGQGLRLIYYSQIVNDFQKGDIAEGYSVSREKKESFPLTVTSAQKNPTAFYLCASSVTGQEQPQHFGDGTRLSIL.

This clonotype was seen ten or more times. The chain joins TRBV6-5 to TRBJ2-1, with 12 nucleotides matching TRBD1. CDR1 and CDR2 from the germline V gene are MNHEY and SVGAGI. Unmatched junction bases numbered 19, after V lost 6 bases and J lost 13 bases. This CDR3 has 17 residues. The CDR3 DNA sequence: TGTGCCAGCAGCCTATCCCCGGGACAGGGGGCGCGGAGCCATCAGTTCTTC. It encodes CASSLSPGQGARSHQFF.

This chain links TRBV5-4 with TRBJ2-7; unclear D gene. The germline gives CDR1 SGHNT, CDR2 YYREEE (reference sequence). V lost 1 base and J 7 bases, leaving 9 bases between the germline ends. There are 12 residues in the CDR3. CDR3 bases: TGTGCCAGCAGCTTGTCGGGTGAGGAGCAGTACTTC. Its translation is CASSLSGEEQYF.

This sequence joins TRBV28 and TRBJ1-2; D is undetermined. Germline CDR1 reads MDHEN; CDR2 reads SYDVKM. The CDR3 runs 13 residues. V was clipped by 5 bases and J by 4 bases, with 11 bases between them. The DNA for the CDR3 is TGTGCCAGCAGTGATACATCAGGCTATGGCTACACCTTC. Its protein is CASSDTSGYGYTF.

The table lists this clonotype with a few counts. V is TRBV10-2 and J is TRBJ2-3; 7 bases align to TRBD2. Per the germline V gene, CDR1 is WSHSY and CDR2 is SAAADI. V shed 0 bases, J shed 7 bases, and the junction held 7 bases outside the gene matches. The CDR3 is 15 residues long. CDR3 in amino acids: CASSESGGRQNTQYF. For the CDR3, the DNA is TGCGCCAGCAGTGAGTCGGGCGGGAGACAAAATACGCAGTATTTT.

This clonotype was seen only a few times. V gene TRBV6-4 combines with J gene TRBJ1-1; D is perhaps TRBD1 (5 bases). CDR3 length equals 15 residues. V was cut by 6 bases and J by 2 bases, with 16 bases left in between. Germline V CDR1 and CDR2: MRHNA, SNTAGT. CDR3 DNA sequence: TGTGCCAGCAGCCCGGGATTTGGGGCAAACACTGAAGCTTTCTTT. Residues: CASSPGFGANTEAFF.

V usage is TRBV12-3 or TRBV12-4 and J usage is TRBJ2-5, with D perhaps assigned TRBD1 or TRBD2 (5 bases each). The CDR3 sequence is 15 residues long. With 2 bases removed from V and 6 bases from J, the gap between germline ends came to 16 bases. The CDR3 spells CASSLLMGRGQTQYF. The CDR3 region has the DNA TGTGCCAGCAGTTTACTGATGGGAAGGGGACAGACCCAGTACTTC.

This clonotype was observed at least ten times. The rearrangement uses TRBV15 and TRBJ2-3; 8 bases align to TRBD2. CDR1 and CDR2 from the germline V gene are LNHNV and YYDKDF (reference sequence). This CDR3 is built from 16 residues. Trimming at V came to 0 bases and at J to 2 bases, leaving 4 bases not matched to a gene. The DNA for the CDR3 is TGTGCCACCAGCAGAGATCTAGCGGGCCCCACAGATACGCAGTATTTT. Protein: CATSRDLAGPTDTQYF.

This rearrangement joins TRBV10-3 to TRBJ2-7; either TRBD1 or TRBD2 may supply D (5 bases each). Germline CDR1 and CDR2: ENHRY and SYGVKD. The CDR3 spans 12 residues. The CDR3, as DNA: TGTGACGTCAGGAAGGGGACCGAGGAGCAGTACTTC. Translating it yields CDVRKGTEEQYF.

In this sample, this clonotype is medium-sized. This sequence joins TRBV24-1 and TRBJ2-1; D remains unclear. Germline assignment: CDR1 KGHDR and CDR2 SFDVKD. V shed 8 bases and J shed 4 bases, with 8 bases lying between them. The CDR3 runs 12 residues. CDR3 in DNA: TGTGCCACCATGGCGGAGTACAATGAGCAGTTCTTC. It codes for CATMAEYNEQFF.

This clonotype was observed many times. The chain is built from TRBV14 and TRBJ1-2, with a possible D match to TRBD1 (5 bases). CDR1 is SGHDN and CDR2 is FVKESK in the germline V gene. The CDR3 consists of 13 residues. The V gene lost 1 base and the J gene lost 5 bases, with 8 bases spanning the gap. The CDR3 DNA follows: TGTGCCAGCAGCCAAGCGCAGGGATATGGCTACACCTTC. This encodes CASSQAQGYGYTF.

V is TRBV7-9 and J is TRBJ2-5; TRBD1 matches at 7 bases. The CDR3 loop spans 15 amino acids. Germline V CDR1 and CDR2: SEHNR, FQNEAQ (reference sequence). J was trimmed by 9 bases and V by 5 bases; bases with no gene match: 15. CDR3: CASSRAGTAFEAQYF. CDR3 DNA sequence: TGTGCCAGCAGCCGCGCCGGGACAGCCTTTGAGGCCCAGTACTTC.

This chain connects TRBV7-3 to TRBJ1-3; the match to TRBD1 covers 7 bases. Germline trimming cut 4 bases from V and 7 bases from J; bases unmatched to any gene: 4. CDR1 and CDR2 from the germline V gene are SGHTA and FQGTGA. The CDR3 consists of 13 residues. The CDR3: CASSYGTANTIYF. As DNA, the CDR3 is TGTGCCAGCAGCTACGGGACAGCGAACACCATATATTTT.

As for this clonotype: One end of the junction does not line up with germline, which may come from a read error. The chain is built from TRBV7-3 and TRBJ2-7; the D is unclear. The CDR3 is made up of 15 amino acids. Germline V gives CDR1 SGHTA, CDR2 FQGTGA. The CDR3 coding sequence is TGTGCCAGCAGCCCGCAAGGAAAGAGGCCGGGCGAGCTGTACTTC. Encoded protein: CASSPQGKRPGELYF.

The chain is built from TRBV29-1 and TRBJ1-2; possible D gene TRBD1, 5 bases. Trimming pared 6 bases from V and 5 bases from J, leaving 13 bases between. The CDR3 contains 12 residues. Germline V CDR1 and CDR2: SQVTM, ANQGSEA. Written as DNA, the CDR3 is TGCAGCGTAGGGGCGGGGCAGTATGGCTACACCTTC. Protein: CSVGAGQYGYTF.

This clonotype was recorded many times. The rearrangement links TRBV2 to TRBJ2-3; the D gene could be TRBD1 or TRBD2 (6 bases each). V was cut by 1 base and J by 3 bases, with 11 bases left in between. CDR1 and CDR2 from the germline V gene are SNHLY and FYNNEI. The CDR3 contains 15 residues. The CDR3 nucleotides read TGTGCCAGCAGTGAAGGGGGGGCAGGGACAGATACGCAGTATTTT. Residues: CASSEGGAGTDTQYF.

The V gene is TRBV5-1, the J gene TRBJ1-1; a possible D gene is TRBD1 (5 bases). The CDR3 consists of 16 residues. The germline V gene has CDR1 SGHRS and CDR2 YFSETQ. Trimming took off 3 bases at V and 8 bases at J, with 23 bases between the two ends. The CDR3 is CASSYIPGGMKTEAFF. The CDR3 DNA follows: TGCGCCAGCAGCTACATACCTGGGGGTATGAAAACCGAAGCTTTCTTT.

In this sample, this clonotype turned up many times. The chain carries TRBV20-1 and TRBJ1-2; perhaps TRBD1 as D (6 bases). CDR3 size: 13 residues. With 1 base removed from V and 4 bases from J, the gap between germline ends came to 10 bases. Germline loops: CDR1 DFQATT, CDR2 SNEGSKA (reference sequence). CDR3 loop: CSARADRTYGYTF. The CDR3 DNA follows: TGCAGTGCTAGAGCTGACAGGACCTATGGCTACACCTTC.

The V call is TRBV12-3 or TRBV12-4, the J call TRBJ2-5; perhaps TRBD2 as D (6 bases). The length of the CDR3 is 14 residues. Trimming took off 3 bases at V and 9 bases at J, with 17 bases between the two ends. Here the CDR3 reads CASSFGGVAEPQYF. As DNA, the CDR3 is TGTGCCAGCAGTTTTGGAGGGGTGGCGGAGCCCCAGTACTTC.

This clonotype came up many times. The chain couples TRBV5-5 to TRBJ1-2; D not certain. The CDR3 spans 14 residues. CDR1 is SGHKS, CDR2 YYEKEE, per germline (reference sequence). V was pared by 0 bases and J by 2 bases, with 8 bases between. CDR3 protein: CASSLDTRNYGYTF. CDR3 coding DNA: TGTGCCAGCAGCTTGGACACCCGAAACTATGGCTACACCTTC.

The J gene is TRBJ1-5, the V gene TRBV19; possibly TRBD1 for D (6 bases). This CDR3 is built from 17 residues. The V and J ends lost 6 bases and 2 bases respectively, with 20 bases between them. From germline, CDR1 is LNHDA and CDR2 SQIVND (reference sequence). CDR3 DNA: TGTGCCAGTAGCCGGACTAGCGGGGGCAGGGGCAATCAGCCCCAGCATTTT. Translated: CASSRTSGGRGNQPQHF.

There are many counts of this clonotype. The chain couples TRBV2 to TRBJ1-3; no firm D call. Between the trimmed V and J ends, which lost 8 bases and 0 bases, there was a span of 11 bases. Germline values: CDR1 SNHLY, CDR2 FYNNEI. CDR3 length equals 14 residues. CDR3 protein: CASGTGSSGNTIYF. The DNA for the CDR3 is TGTGCCAGCGGTACCGGGAGCTCTGGAAACACCATATATTTT.

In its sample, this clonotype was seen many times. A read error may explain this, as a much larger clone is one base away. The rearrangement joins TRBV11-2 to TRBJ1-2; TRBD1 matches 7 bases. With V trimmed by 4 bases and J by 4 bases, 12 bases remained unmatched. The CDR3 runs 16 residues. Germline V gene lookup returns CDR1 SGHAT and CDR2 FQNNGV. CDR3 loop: CASSSDRARWLYGYTF. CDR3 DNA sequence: TGTGCCAGCAGCTCCGACAGGGCGAGATGGCTCTATGGCTACACCTTC.

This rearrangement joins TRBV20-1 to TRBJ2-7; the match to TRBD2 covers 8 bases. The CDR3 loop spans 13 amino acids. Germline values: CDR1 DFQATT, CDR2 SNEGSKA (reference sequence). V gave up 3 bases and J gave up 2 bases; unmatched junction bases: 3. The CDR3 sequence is CSASSGATYEQYF. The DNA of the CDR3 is TGCAGTGCTAGTAGCGGGGCCACCTACGAGCAGTACTTC.

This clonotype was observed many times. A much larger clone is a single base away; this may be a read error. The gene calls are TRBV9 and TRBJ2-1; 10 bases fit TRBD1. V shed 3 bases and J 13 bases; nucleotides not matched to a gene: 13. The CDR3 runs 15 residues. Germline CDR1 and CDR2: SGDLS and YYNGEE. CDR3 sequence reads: CASSARPDRGGSQFF. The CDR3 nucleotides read TGTGCCAGCAGCGCCCGTCCGGACAGGGGGGGTTCTCAGTTCTTC. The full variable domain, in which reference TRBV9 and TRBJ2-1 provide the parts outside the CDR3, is DSGVTQTPKHLITATGQRVTLRCSPRSGDLSVYWYQQSLDQGLQFLIQYYNGEERAKGNILERFSAQQFPDLHSELNLSSLELGDSALYFCASSARPDRGGSQFFGPGTRLTVL.

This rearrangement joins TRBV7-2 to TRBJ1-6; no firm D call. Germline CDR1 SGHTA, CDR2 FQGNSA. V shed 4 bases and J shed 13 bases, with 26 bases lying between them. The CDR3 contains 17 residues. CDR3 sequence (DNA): TGTGCCAGCAGCTCGTTTGGTGGCCCCCGGGCCCAGGATCCCCTCCACTTT. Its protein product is CASSSFGGPRAQDPLHF.

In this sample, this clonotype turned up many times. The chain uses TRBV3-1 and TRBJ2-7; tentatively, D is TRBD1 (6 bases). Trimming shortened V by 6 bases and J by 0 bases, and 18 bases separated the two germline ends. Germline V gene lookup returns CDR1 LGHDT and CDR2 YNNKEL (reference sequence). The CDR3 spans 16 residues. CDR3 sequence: CASSRTGTGSSYEQYF. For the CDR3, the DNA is TGTGCCAGCAGTCGTACAGGGACGGGGAGCTCCTACGAGCAGTACTTC.

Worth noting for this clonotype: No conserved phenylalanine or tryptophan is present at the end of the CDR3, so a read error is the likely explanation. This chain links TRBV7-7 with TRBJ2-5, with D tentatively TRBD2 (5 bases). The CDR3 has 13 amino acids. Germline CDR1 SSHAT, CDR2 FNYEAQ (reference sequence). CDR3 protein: CASSLATKETQYS. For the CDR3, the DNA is TGTGCTAGCAGTCTGGCGACTAAAGAGACCCAGTACTCC.